Reported below is one T cell receptor beta chain. Its antigen is undetermined. The junction differs from germline at one of its ends, possibly a read error. The data were obtained in a study of beta chain features in type 1 diabetes. Study-wide background: Across every sample, almost 110,000,000 sorted cells were examined in total. Study-level points and caveats: People with Type 1 diabetes carried modestly yet significantly shorter TCRB CDR3s in all four CD4+ subsets. There were fewer insertions and more deletions at the VDJ junctions of type 1 diabetes patients. Shorter templates might be favored by PCR, and equally so in patients and in controls.

Every isolated RNA sample was fully reverse transcribed, so sequencing captured expressed TCRB transcripts. TCRdb's copy holds only in-frame clones and misses some; the assay was immunoSEQ multiplex PCR. Of a few hundred thousand clones listed, 8.5% to 10% are singletons. The germline V gene encodes CDR1 SSHAT and CDR2 FNYEAQ (reference sequence). The CDR3 runs to 16 residues. This TCR derives from a man under 40 with type 1 diabetes. Source material: central memory CD4+ T cells from blood. The chain joins TRBV7-7 to TRBJ2-1; D is ambiguous. CDR3 nucleotides: TGTGCTAGCAGCTTACGGCCGTCGTCGGACTACAATGAGCAGTTCTTC. This sequence encodes CASSLRPSSDYNEQFF.